Shown below are 28 T cell receptor beta chains from a single sample sequenced in a study of T cell responses to AZD1222 COVID-19 vaccine. Libraries were prepared by immunoSEQ multiplex PCR; TCRdb keeps only in-frame clonotypes and omits some of them. The sample holds around 140,000 clones; 85% to 95% are singletons and the top ten take about 5%. Here the sequenced sample was peripheral blood, taken on day 0 of AZD1222 vaccination. Receptors originate from an adult in good health.

This chain uses TRBV5-1 with TRBJ1-4, with a weak D call TRBD1 (6 bases). The CDR3 is 17 residues long. Trimming stripped 0 bases from V and 0 bases from J, with 12 bases between. CDR1 is SGHRS, CDR2 YFSETQ, per germline. CDR3 protein: CASSLGGGKPTNEKLFF. CDR3 in DNA: TGCGCCAGCAGCTTGGGAGGGGGTAAACCAACTAATGAAAAACTGTTTTTT.

The chain links TRBV30 to TRBJ1-1, with a weak D call TRBD1 (5 bases). The CDR3 extends over 10 amino acids. Germline V gene data show CDR1 as GTSNPN and CDR2 as SVGIG (reference sequence). V dropped 5 bases and J dropped 8 bases, with 9 bases sitting between them. CDR3 sequence reads: CAWGAREAFF. CDR3 in DNA: TGTGCCTGGGGGGCAAGGGAAGCTTTCTTT.

The table lists this clone with a count of one. The chain combines TRBV6-4 with TRBJ2-2; D may be TRBD1 (6 bases). Germline values: CDR1 MRHNA, CDR2 SNTAGT. This CDR3 spans 12 amino acids. Trimming left V 6 bases short and J 7 bases short, with 9 bases between. The CDR3 DNA reads as TGTGCCAGCAGGGCCAGGGGCGGGGAGCTGTTTTTT. Encoded protein: CASRARGGELFF.

This sequence joins TRBV5-1 and TRBJ1-6; 7 nucleotides agree with TRBD1. The CDR3 is made up of 16 amino acids. Germline V gene lookup returns CDR1 SGHRS and CDR2 YFSETQ. V lost 4 bases to trimming and J lost 8 bases; unmatched junction nucleotides: 12. CDR3 residues: CASSLFLRDRDSPLHF. For the CDR3, the DNA is TGCGCCAGCAGCCTTTTCCTCCGGGACAGAGATTCACCCCTCCACTTT.

The J gene is TRBJ1-2, the V gene TRBV6-1; no definite D call. Germline V gene lookup returns CDR1 MNHNS and CDR2 SASEGT. V dropped 1 base and J dropped 6 bases, with 6 bases sitting between them. There are 12 residues in the CDR3. The CDR3 loop reads CASSEVRDGYTF. The CDR3 region has the DNA TGTGCCAGCAGTGAAGTTAGGGATGGCTACACCTTC.

In its sample, this clone was seen once. The V call is TRBV12-3 or TRBV12-4, the J call TRBJ1-2; 8 bases line up with TRBD1. This CDR3 has 13 residues. The V segment lost 7 bases and the J segment 8 bases; nucleotides outside the gene matches: 9. The CDR3 protein is CASKAGGSGGYTF. As DNA, the CDR3 is TGTGCCAGCAAGGCAGGGGGCTCGGGAGGCTACACCTTC.

The V gene is TRBV5-8, the J gene TRBJ2-7, with TRBD1 as a possible D gene (5 bases). Germline V gene sequence: CDR1 SGHTS, CDR2 YDEGEE. The V end lost 1 base, the J end lost 2 bases, and 10 bases lay between the germline ends. The CDR3 has 14 amino acids. CDR3 nucleotides: TGTGCCAGCAGCTTGTTCGCAGGGCCCTACGAGCAGTACTTC. Residues: CASSLFAGPYEQYF.

The chain uses TRBV19 and TRBJ2-5; 12 bases match TRBD2. Unmatched junction bases numbered 2, after V lost 4 bases and J lost 5 bases. The germline CDR1 and CDR2 sequences are LNHDA and SQIVND (reference sequence). This CDR3 comprises 14 residues. The CDR3 DNA is TGTGCCAGTAGTACTAGCGGGAGGGTCGAGACCCAGTACTTC. It specifies CASSTSGRVETQYF.

This chain connects TRBV6-5 to TRBJ1-5; possibly TRBD1 for D (6 bases). With 2 bases removed from V and 11 bases from J, the gap between germline ends came to 13 bases. The germline CDR1 and CDR2 sequences are MNHEY and SVGAGI. This CDR3 is built from 13 residues. The DNA for the CDR3 is TGTGCCAGCAGTTACGTGGGGGGCTTATCCCAGCATTTT. The encoded protein is CASSYVGGLSQHF.

This clone showed up just once. The chain recombines TRBV30 with TRBJ1-3, with no clear D. Germline loops: CDR1 GTSNPN, CDR2 SVGIG (reference sequence). The CDR3 spans 13 residues. The germline V and J ends were trimmed by 2 bases and 0 bases, with 5 bases remaining between them. The CDR3 loop is CAWSFSSGNTIYF. In DNA form, the CDR3 reads TGTGCCTGGAGTTTCTCCTCTGGAAACACCATATATTTT.

This clone was seen only a few times. The genes are TRBV19 and TRBJ2-7; perhaps TRBD1 as D (6 bases). CDR1 and CDR2 from the germline V gene are LNHDA and SQIVND (reference sequence). The CDR3 is 15 amino acids. Trimming removed 4 bases from V and 3 bases from J, with 16 bases in between. The CDR3 region has the DNA TGTGCCAGTAGTAAGAACAGGGTACAACACTACGAGCAGTACTTC. It codes for CASSKNRVQHYEQYF.

The chain is built from TRBV30 and TRBJ2-7; weak D call: TRBD2 (7 bases). V lost 5 bases, J lost 4 bases, and 18 bases lay in between. This CDR3 region has 14 residues. Looked up from germline, CDR1 is GTSNPN and CDR2 is SVGIG (reference sequence). The CDR3 reads CAWDARGAGYEQYF. CDR3 bases: TGTGCCTGGGATGCACGGGGGGCAGGTTACGAGCAGTACTTC.

The rearrangement joins TRBV5-4 to TRBJ2-5; weak D call: TRBD1 (5 bases). Germline CDR1 and CDR2: SGHNT and YYREEE (reference sequence). V was clipped by 6 bases and J by 1 base, with 10 bases between them. The CDR3 is 13 amino acids. The CDR3 protein is CASTWGLQETQYF. For the CDR3, the DNA is TGTGCCAGCACCTGGGGCCTCCAAGAGACCCAGTACTTC.

The gene calls are TRBV10-3 and TRBJ2-1; 7 nucleotides line up with TRBD2. Germline values: CDR1 ENHRY, CDR2 SYGVKD. The CDR3 loop spans 15 amino acids. V lost 5 bases, J lost 8 bases, and 12 bases stayed unmatched. The DNA of the CDR3 is TGTGCCATCAGTTCCGCGGGAGTAGATCCGGATGAGCAGTTCTTC. Protein product: CAISSAGVDPDEQFF.

The CDR3 nucleotides read TGTGCCAGCAGCACCTTAGCGGGAATGAGTGAGCAGTTCTTC. This gives the protein CASSTLAGMSEQFF. The chain has TRBV7-3 and TRBJ2-1; 8 nucleotides agree with TRBD2. The CDR3 consists of 14 residues. V gave up 5 bases and J gave up 9 bases; unmatched junction bases: 9. In germline, CDR1 is SGHTA, CDR2 FQGTGA.

The chain uses TRBV29-1 and TRBJ2-1; D may be TRBD1 (5 bases). Trimming removed 7 bases from V and 6 bases from J, with 13 bases in between. In germline, CDR1 is SQVTM, CDR2 ANQGSEA. The CDR3 has 12 amino acids. The CDR3 nucleotides are TGCAGCGGTGTAGGGGTTTCCAATGAGCAGTTCTTC. Amino acids: CSGVGVSNEQFF.

V and J are TRBV30 and TRBJ1-2; TRBD1 matches 10 bases. CDR3 length: 15 amino acids. Per the germline V gene, CDR1 is GTSNPN and CDR2 is SVGIG (reference sequence). V was pared by 1 base and J by 6 bases, with 8 bases of the junction left unmatched. The CDR3 protein is CAWSETGTGADGYTF. The CDR3 DNA reads TGTGCCTGGAGTGAAACAGGGACAGGGGCCGATGGCTACACCTTC.

The V call is TRBV6-5, the J call TRBJ1-1; the D gene is possibly TRBD1 (6 bases). Deletions cut 6 bases from V and 5 bases from J, with 13 bases between. Germline loops: CDR1 MNHEY, CDR2 SVGAGI. The CDR3 loop spans 13 amino acids. In DNA form, the CDR3 reads TGTGCCAGCAGGGGGGGGGCAAGGACTGAAGCTTTCTTT. Protein product: CASRGGARTEAFF.

This clone was seen just once. The chain uses TRBV20-1 and TRBJ2-4; a weak D match, TRBD2 (5 bases). The V end lost 3 bases, the J end lost 0 bases, and 12 bases lay between the germline ends. This CDR3 has 15 residues. Per germline, CDR1 DFQATT and CDR2 SNEGSKA (reference sequence). CDR3 amino acids: CSASLSGKAKNIQYF. The CDR3 DNA reads as TGCAGTGCTAGTCTGTCCGGGAAAGCCAAAAACATTCAGTACTTC.

The chain has TRBV27 and TRBJ2-7; D may correspond to TRBD1 or TRBD2 (6 bases each). V was clipped by 5 bases and J by 2 bases, with 16 bases between them. CDR1 and CDR2 (germline): MNHEY, SMNVEV (reference sequence). The length of the CDR3 is 15 residues. The CDR3 is CASSPGGSSAYEQYF. CDR3 coding DNA: TGTGCCAGCAGTCCCGGGGGCAGTTCTGCCTACGAGCAGTACTTC.

The CDR3 DNA sequence: TGTGCCAGCAGCTTAGACCCTACCGCGGGGAACACTGAAGCTTTCTTT. It yields the protein CASSLDPTAGNTEAFF. This chain joins TRBV11-3 and TRBJ1-1; D gene uncertain. Germline CDR1 SGHNT, CDR2 YENEEA. The CDR3 runs 16 residues. The germline V and J ends were trimmed by 0 bases and 1 base, with 12 bases remaining between them.

The chain is built from TRBV30 and TRBJ2-7, with TRBD1 matching over 8 bases. The CDR3 runs to 14 residues. CDR1 is GTSNPN and CDR2 is SVGIG in the germline V gene (reference sequence). J was trimmed by 4 bases and V by 0 bases; bases with no gene match: 5. The CDR3 loop reads CAWSVRQGAYEQYF. In nucleotides, the CDR3 is TGTGCCTGGAGTGTCCGGCAGGGGGCTTACGAGCAGTACTTC.

The chain combines TRBV18 with TRBJ1-2; 9 positions agree with TRBD1. Germline V lookup: CDR1 KGHSH, CDR2 LQKENI. V gave up 2 bases and J gave up 6 bases; unmatched junction bases: 10. The CDR3 spans 16 residues. CDR3 sequence: CASSPTHTGTGNGYTF. The CDR3 DNA sequence: TGTGCCAGCTCACCAACCCACACCGGGACAGGGAATGGCTACACCTTC.

The rearrangement uses TRBV7-9 and TRBJ2-3; unclear D gene. V was clipped by 1 base and J by 4 bases, with 9 bases between them. Germline CDR1 SEHNR, CDR2 FQNEAQ (reference sequence). The CDR3 sequence is 14 residues long. In DNA, the CDR3 is TGTGCCAGCAGCTTAGAAGCAGACCCAGATACGCAGTATTTT. Protein: CASSLEADPDTQYF.

This chain connects TRBV2 to TRBJ2-5; tentative D call: TRBD1 (6 bases). The CDR3 runs 13 residues. V shed 10 bases and J shed 4 bases, with 16 bases lying between them. Germline-derived CDR1 and CDR2 are SNHLY and FYNNEI. CDR3 nucleotide sequence: TGTGCCACCCAAAGGGGGTGGGGAGAGACCCAGTACTTC. Protein sequence: CATQRGWGETQYF.

The rearrangement links TRBV28 to TRBJ1-1; TRBD1 aligns across 8 bases. V lost 6 bases and J lost 3; bases outside the gene matches: 9. The CDR3 length is 15 residues. Germline CDR1 and CDR2: MDHEN and SYDVKM. The CDR3 DNA reads as TGTGCCAGCAGCTTAGGGGACAGGTATGACACTGAAGCTTTCTTT. Its translation is CASSLGDRYDTEAFF.

The V gene is TRBV28, the J gene TRBJ2-7; 12 nucleotides line up with TRBD2. CDR3 size: 15 residues. V was pared by 6 bases and J by 2 bases, with 5 bases of the junction left unmatched. CDR1 is MDHEN, CDR2 SYDVKM, per germline. CDR3 DNA sequence: TGTGCCAGCAGCCGTAGACTAGCGGGAGCCTACGAGCAGTACTTC. Protein sequence: CASSRRLAGAYEQYF.

In this sample, this clone turned up once. The chain employs TRBV5-1 and TRBJ1-1; 11 bases align to TRBD1. This CDR3 region has 16 residues. J was trimmed by 4 bases and V by 5 bases; bases with no gene match: 10. Germline CDR1 reads SGHRS; CDR2 reads YFSETQ. The CDR3 sequence: CASRPGQGVKSTEAFF. CDR3 in DNA: TGCGCCAGCAGACCGGGACAGGGGGTTAAGAGCACTGAAGCTTTCTTT.